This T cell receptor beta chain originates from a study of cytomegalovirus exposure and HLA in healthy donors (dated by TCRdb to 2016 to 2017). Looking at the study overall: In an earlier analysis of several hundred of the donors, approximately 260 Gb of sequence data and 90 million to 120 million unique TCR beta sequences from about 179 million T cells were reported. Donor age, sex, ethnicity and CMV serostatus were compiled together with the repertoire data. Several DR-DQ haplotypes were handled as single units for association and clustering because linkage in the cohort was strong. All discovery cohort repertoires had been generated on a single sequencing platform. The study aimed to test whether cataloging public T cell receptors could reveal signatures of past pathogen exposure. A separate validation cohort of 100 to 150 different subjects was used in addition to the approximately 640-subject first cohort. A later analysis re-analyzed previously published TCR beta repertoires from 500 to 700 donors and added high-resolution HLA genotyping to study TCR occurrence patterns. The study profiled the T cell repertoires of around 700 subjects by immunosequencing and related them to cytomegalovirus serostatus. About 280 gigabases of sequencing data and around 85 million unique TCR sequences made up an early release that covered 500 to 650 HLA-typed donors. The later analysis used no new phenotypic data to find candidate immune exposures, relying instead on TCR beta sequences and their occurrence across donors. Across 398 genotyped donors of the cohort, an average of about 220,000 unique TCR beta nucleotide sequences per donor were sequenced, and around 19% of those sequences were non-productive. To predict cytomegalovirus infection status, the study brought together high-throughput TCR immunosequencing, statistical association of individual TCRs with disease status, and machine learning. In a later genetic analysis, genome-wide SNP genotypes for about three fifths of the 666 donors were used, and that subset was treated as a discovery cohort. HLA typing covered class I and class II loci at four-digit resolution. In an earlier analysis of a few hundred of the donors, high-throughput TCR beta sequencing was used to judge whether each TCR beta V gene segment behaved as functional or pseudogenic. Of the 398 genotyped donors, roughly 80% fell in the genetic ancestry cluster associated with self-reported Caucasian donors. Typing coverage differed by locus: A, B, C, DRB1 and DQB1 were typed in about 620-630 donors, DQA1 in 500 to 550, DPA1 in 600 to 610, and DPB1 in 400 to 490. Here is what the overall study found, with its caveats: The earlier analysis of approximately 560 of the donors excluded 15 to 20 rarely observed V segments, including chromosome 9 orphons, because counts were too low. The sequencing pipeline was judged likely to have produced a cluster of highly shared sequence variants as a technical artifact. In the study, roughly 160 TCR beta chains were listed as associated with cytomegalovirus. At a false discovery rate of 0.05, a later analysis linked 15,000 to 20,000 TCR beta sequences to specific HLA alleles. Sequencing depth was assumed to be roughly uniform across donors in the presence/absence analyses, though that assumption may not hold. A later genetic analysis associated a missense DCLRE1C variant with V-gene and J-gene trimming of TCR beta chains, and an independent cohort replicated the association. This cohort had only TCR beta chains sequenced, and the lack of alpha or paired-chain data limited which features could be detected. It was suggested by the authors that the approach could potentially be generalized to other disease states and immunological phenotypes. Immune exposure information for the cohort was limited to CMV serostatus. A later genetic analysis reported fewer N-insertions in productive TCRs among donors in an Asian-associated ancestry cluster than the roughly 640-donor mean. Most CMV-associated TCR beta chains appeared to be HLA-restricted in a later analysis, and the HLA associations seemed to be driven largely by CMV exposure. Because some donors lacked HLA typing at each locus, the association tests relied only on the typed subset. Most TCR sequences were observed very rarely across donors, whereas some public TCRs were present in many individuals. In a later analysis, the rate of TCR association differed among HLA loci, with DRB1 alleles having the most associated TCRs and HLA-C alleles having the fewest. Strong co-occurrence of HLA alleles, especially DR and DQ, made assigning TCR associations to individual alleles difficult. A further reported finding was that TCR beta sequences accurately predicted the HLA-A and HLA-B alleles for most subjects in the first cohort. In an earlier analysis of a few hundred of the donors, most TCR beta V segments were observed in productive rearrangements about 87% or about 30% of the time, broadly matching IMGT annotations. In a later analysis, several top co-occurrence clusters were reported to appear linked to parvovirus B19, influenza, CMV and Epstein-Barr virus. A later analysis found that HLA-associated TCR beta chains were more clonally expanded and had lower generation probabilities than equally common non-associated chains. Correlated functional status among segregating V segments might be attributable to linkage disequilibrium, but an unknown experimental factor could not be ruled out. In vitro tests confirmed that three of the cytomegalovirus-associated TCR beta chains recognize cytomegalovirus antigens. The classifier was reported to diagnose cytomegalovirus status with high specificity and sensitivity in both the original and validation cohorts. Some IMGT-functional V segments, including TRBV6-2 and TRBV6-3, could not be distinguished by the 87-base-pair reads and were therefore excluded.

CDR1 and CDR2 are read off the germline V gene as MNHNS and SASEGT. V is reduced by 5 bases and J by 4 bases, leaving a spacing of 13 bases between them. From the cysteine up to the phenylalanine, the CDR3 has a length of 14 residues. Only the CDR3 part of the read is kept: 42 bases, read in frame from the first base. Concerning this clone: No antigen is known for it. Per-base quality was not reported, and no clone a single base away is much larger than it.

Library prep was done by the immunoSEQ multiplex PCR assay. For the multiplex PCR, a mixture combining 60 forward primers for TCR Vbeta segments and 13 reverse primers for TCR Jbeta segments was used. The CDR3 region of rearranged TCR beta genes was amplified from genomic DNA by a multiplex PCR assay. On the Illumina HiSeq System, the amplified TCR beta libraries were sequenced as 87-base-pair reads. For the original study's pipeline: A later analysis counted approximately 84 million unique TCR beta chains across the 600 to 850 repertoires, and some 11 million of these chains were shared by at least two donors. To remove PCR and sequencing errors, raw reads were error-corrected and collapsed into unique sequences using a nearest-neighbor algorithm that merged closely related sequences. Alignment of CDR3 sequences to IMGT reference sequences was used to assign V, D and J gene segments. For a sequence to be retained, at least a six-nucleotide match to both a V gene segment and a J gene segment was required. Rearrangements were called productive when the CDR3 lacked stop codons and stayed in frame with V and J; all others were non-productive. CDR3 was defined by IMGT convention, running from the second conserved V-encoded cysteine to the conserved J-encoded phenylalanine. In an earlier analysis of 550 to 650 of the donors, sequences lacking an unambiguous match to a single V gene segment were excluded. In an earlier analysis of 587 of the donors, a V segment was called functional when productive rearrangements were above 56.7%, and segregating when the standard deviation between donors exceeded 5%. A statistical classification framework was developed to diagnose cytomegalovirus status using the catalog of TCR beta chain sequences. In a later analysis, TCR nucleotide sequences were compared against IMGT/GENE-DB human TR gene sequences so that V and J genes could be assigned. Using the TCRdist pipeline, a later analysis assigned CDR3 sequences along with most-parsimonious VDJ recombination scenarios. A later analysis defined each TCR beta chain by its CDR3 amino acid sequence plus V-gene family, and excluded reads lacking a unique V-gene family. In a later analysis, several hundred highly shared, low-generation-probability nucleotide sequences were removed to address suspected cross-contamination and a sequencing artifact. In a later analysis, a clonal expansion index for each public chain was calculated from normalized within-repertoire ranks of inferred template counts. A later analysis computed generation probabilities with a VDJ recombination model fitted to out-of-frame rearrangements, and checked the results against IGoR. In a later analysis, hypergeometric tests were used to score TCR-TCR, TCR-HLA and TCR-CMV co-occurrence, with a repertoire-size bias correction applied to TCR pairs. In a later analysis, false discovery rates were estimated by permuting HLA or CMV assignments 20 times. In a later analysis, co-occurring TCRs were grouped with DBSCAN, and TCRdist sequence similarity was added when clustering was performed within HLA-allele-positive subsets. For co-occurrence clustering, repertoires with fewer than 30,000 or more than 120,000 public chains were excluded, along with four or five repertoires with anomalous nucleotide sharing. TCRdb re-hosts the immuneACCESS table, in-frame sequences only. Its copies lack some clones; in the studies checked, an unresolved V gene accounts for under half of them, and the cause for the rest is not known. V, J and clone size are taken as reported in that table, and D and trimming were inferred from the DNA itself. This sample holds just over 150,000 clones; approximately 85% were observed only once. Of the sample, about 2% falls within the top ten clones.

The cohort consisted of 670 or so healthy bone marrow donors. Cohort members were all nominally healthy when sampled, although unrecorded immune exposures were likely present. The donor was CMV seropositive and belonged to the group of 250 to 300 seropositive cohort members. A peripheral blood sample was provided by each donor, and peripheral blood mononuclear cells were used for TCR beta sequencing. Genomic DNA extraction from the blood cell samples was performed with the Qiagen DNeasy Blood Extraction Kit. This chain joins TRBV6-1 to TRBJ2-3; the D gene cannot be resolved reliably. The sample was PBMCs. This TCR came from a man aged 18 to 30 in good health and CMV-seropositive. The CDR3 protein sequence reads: CASSLPRGADTQYF. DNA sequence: TGTGCCAGCAGTCTCCCAAGAGGTGCAGATACGCAGTATTTT.